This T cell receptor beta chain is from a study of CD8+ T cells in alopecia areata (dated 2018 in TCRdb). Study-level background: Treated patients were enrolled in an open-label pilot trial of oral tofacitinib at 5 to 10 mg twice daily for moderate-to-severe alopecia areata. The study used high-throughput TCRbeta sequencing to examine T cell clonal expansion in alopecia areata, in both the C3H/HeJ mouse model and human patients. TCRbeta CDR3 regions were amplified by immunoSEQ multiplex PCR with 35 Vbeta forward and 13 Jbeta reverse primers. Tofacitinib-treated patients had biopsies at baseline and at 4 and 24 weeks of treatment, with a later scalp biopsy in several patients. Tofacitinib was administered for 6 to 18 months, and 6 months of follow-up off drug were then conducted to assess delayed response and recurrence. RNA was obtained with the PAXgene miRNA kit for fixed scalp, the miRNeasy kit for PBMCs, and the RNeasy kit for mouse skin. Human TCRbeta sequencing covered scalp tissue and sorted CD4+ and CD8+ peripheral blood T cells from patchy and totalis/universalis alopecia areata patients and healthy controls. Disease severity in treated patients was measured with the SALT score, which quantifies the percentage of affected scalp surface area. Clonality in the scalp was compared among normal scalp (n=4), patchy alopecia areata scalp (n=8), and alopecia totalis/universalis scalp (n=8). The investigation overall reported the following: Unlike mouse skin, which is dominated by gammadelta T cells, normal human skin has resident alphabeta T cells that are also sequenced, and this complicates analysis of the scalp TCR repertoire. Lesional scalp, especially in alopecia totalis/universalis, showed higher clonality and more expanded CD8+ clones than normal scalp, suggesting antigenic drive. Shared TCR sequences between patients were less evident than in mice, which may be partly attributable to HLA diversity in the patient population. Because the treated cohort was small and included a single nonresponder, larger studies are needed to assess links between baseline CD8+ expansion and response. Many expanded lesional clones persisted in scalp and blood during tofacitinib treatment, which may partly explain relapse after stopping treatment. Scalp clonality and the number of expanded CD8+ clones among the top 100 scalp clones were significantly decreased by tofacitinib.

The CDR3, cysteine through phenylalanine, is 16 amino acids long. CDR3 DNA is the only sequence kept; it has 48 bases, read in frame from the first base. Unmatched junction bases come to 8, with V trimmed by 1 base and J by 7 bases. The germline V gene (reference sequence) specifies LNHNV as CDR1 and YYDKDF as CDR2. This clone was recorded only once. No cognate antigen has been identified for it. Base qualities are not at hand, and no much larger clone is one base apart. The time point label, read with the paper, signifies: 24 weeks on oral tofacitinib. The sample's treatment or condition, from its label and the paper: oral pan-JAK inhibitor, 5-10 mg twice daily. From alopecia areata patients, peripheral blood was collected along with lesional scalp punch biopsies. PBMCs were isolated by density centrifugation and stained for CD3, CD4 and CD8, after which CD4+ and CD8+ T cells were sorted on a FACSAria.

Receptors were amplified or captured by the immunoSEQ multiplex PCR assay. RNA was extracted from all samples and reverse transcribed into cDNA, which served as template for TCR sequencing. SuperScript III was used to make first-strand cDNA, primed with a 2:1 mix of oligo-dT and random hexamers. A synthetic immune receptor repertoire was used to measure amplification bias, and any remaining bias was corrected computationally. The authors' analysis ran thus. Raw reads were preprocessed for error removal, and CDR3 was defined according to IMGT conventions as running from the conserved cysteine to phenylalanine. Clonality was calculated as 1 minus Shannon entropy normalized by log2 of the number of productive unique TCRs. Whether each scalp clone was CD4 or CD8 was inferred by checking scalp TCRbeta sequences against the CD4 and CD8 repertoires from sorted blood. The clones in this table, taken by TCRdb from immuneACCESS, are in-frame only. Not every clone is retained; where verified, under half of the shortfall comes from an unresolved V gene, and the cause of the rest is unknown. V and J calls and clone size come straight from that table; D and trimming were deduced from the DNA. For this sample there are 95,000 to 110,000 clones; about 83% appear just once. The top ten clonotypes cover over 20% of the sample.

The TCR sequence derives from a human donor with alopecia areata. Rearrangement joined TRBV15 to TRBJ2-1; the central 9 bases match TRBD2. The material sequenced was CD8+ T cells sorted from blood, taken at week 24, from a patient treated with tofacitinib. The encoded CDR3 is CATSRGAGGPKNEQFF. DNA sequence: TGTGCCACCAGCAGAGGGGCGGGGGGGCCGAAGAATGAGCAGTTCTTC.